This passage covers 21 T cell receptor beta chains from one sample sequenced in a study of response to subunit inactivated influenza vaccine. Via MiXCR, TCRdb re-called the RT-PCR reads, giving one row per CDR3 protein. The data show around 200,000 distinct CDR3 sequences, roughly 8.7% seen once. This sample comprised non-naive T cells sorted from PBMCs, obtained on the day of vaccination. The receptors were gathered from a middle-aged man who received an inactivated influenza vaccine.

The CDR3 loop is CSGGLNYNEQFF. The CDR3, as DNA: TGCAGCGGGGGACTGAACTACAATGAGCAGTTCTTC. The chain links TRBV29-1 to TRBJ2-1; TRBD2 might be the D (6 bases). The CDR3 consists of 12 residues. The ends were cut back, 7 bases at V and 3 bases at J, with 10 bases in the middle. Germline assignment: CDR1 SQVTM and CDR2 ANQGSEA.

This clonotype was counted ten times or more. The chain combines TRBV7-2 with TRBJ2-1; D is uncertain. Germline V gene lookup returns CDR1 SGHTA and CDR2 FQGNSA. The CDR3 runs to 14 residues. Trimming pared 2 bases from V and 1 base from J, leaving 6 bases between. Written as DNA, the CDR3 is TGTGCCAGCAGCTTACGGAGTTCCTACAATGAGCAGTTCTTC. This encodes CASSLRSSYNEQFF.

This clonotype was seen a few times. The chain recombines TRBV30 with TRBJ1-1, with D unresolved. Germline CDR1 is GTSNPN and CDR2 is SVGIG (reference sequence). The CDR3 covers 13 residues. V was trimmed by 4 bases and J by 1 base, leaving 10 bases between them. CDR3 residues: CAWKRERNTEAFF. The CDR3 DNA reads as TGTGCCTGGAAACGGGAGAGGAACACTGAAGCTTTCTTT.

This clonotype was found many times. The V gene is TRBV4-2, the J gene TRBJ1-1; D is unclear. The CDR3 runs to 15 residues. V lost 0 bases to trimming and J lost 5 bases, with 13 bases between them. CDR1 is LGHNA and CDR2 is YNFKEQ in the germline V gene. CDR3 region: CASSQEVYAGTEAFF. The CDR3 DNA reads as TGTGCCAGCAGCCAAGAAGTGTACGCTGGAACTGAAGCTTTCTTT.

This clonotype was counted many times. The rearrangement uses TRBV11-2 and TRBJ2-2; 9 bases are a match to TRBD2. J lost 2 bases, V lost 1 base, and 5 bases had no gene match. The CDR3 consists of 17 residues. Germline V CDR1 and CDR2: SGHAT, FQNNGV. CDR3 nucleotide sequence: TGTGCCAGCAGCTTAGTCCCGGGACTAGCCAACACCGGGGAGCTGTTTTTT. Its translation is CASSLVPGLANTGELFF.

This clonotype was found a few times. The chain is built from TRBV28 and TRBJ2-6; D gene unclear. The V gene's germline CDR1 is MDHEN and CDR2 SYDVKM. Trimming removed 3 bases at V and 1 base at J, with 7 bases between. CDR3 length equals 15 residues. The chain's CDR3 is CASSFVLSGANVLTF. The CDR3 DNA reads as TGTGCCAGCAGTTTTGTGTTATCTGGGGCCAACGTCCTGACTTTC.

This clonotype was seen just once. This chain links TRBV7-8 with TRBJ2-5, with no clear D. V lost 5 bases and J lost 6, with 10 bases in between. In germline, CDR1 is SGHVS, CDR2 FQNEAQ. The CDR3 is made up of 12 amino acids. DNA for the CDR3: TGTGCCAGCAGCACCTTAGGCCAGACCCAGTACTTC. Its protein product is CASSTLGQTQYF. Full variable domain (remainder filled in from reference TRBV7-8 and TRBJ2-5): GAGVSQSPRYKVAKRGQDVALRCDPISGHVSLFWYQQALGQGPEFLTYFQNEAQLDKSGLPSDRFFAERPEGSVSTLKIQRTQQEDSAVYLCASSTLGQTQYFGPGTRLLVL.

The V gene is TRBV7-9, the J gene TRBJ2-1, with 8 bases fitting TRBD2. The V and J ends lost 6 bases and 0 bases, in that order; junction bases with no gene match: 7. The CDR3 extends over 16 amino acids. Germline CDR1 reads SEHNR; CDR2 reads FQNEAQ (reference sequence). CDR3 coding DNA: TGTGCCAGCAGAACGAGTCGGGGGGGCTCCTACAATGAGCAGTTCTTC. Translated, it gives CASRTSRGGSYNEQFF.

This clonotype was seen at least ten times. V usage is TRBV7-2 and J usage is TRBJ1-5; D gene uncertain. Germline CDR1 is SGHTA and CDR2 is FQGNSA. V lost 4 bases and J 4 bases, leaving 11 bases between the germline ends. The length of the CDR3 is 14 residues. The CDR3 reads CASSSGKGNQPQHF. CDR3 in DNA: TGTGCCAGCAGCTCCGGGAAGGGAAATCAGCCCCAGCATTTT.

This clonotype has only a few counts. The V call is TRBV20-1, the J call TRBJ2-2; D is uncertain. Germline lookup yields CDR1 DFQATT and CDR2 SNEGSKA (reference sequence). The CDR3 covers 13 residues. Trimming shortened V by 6 bases and J by 3 bases, and 11 bases separated the two germline ends. CDR3 loop: CSAWVQDTGELFF. The CDR3 DNA is TGCAGTGCCTGGGTCCAGGACACCGGGGAGCTGTTTTTT.

This clonotype was seen only a few times. The chain links TRBV10-3 to TRBJ2-7; D is undetermined. Germline CDR1 is ENHRY and CDR2 is SYGVKD. Trimming pared 6 bases from V and 4 bases from J, leaving 16 bases between. This CDR3 region has 14 residues. This CDR3 reads CAISFGGVGYEQYF. The CDR3 DNA reads TGTGCCATCAGCTTCGGTGGGGTTGGGTACGAGCAGTACTTC.

J is TRBJ2-7 and V is TRBV12-3 or TRBV12-4, with TRBD2 matching over 7 bases. This CDR3 is 14 amino acids long. Losses at the gene ends were 4 bases for V and 7 bases for J; bases not matched to a gene: 10. This CDR3 is CASSYGGSGLEQYF. The CDR3 DNA sequence: TGTGCCAGCAGTTATGGCGGGAGTGGGTTGGAGCAGTACTTC.

The gene calls are TRBV28 and TRBJ2-4; possibly TRBD2 for D (6 bases). The CDR3 spans 16 residues. The V end was cut by 4 bases, the J end by 6 bases, with 19 bases between. CDR1 is MDHEN and CDR2 is SYDVKM in the germline V gene. CDR3 DNA: TGTGCCAGCAGTTCCCCCCGAACGAGGGAGGCAAACATTCAGTACTTC. Its protein is CASSSPRTREANIQYF.

The chain combines TRBV4-1 with TRBJ1-5, with a weak D call TRBD1 (6 bases). The CDR3 is 15 residues long. The germline V and J ends were trimmed by 1 base and 5 bases, with 12 bases remaining between them. The germline CDR1 and CDR2 sequences are MGHRA and YSYEKL. CDR3 amino acids: CASSQGSTGYQPQHF. As DNA, the CDR3 is TGCGCCAGCAGCCAAGGTTCGACAGGTTATCAGCCCCAGCATTTT.

This clonotype was counted between two and nine times. The rearrangement joins TRBV6-2 or TRBV6-3 to TRBJ2-7; the D is unclear. With 6 bases removed from V and 0 bases from J, the gap between germline ends came to 15 bases. Germline V gene sequence: CDR1 MNHEY, CDR2 SVGEGT. This CDR3 is built from 15 residues. The CDR3: CASRDGRWTSYEQYF. CDR3 nucleotide sequence: TGTGCCAGCAGGGACGGACGGTGGACCTCCTACGAGCAGTACTTC.

This clonotype was detected only a few times. This rearrangement joins TRBV7-9 to TRBJ1-1; D unresolved. From germline, CDR1 is SEHNR and CDR2 FQNEAQ (reference sequence). This CDR3 has 15 residues. Trimming stripped 2 bases from V and 3 bases from J, with 13 bases between. CDR3 region: CASSLYGERHTEAFF. CDR3 sequence (DNA): TGTGCCAGCAGCTTATACGGAGAGCGGCACACTGAAGCTTTCTTT.

This clonotype was detected many times. The rearrangement joins TRBV11-2 to TRBJ1-2, with 12 bases that match TRBD1. There are 19 residues in the CDR3. Germline CDR1 SGHAT, CDR2 FQNNGV. J lost 2 bases, V lost 4 bases, and 14 bases had no gene match. As DNA, the CDR3 is TGTGCCAGCAGCTCCTCTCCCTACCGGGACAGGGGGCGAAACTATGGCTACACCTTC. Protein: CASSSSPYRDRGRNYGYTF.

The chain joins TRBV3-1 to TRBJ2-7, with 8 bases matching TRBD1. J was trimmed by 3 bases and V by 6 bases; bases with no gene match: 10. Germline V gene data show CDR1 as LGHDT and CDR2 as YNNKEL (reference sequence). This CDR3 is built from 15 residues. Here the CDR3 reads CASRARDRRNYEQYF. The DNA for the CDR3 is TGTGCCAGCAGGGCCCGGGACAGGAGAAACTACGAGCAGTACTTC.

This sequence joins TRBV3-1 and TRBJ2-3; D gene uncertain. The ends were cut back, 4 bases at V and 2 bases at J, with 10 bases in the middle. Germline CDR1 and CDR2: LGHDT and YNNKEL (reference sequence). The CDR3 totals 14 residues. CDR3 sequence (DNA): TGTGCCAGCAGCCCCTCGCCTTACACAGATACGCAGTATTTT. Translation gives CASSPSPYTDTQYF.

This clonotype has a count of ten or more. The V and J genes are TRBV10-3 and TRBJ1-6, with unresolved D. This CDR3 contains 18 residues. Looked up from germline, CDR1 is ENHRY and CDR2 is SYGVKD. Trimming stripped 0 bases from V and 0 bases from J, with 12 bases between. The CDR3 region is CAISESRRRSSYNSPLHF. The CDR3 bases are TGTGCCATCAGTGAGTCGCGCAGACGGAGCTCCTATAATTCACCCCTCCACTTT.

This rearrangement joins TRBV24-1 to TRBJ2-2; 11 bases are shared with TRBD2. Germline V gives CDR1 KGHDR, CDR2 SFDVKD. V was clipped by 7 bases and J by 5 bases; unmatched bases: 5. The CDR3 covers 15 residues. CDR3 bases: TGTGCCACCAGGGAAACTAGCGGGAGTACCGGGGAGCTGTTTTTT. Its protein is CATRETSGSTGELFF.